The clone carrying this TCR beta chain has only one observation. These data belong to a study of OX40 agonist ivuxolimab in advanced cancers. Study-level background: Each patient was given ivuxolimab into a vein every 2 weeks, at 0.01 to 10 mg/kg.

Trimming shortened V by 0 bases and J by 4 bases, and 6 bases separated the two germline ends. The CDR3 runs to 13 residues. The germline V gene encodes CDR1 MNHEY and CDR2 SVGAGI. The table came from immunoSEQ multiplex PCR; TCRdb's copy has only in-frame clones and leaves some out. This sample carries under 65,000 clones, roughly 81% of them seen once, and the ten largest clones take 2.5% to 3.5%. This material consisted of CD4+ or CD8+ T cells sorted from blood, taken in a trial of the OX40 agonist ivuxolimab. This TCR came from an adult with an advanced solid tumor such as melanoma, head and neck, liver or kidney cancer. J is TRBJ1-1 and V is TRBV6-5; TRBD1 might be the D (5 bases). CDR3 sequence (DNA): TGTGCCAGCAGTTACTCGAGGGGCACTGAAGCTTTCTTT. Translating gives CASSYSRGTEAFF.